Following are 14 T cell receptor beta chains from one sample sequenced in a study of neurological immune-mediated disorders (dated by TCRdb to between 2018 and 2020). The library was built by means of 5' RACE. The sequencer listed for this sample is Illumina HiSeq 2500. TCRdb ran its own pipeline on the public reads, namely fastp trimming at Q25 and MiXCR clone calling, and kept in-frame beta chains. Under each unique CDR3 protein, matching rows form one entry showing the most common genes and DNA. Recorded for this sample are more than 70,000 distinct CDR3 sequences; more than 8.5% of them occurred a single time. In total, the top ten clones hold 9.5% to 10% of the sample. Per the publication, the time point label means: longitudinal time-point 1 (baseline). The sequenced sample consisted of PBMCs. The receptor source for this set is a man aged 30-40 years in good health.

This clonotype was recorded many times. The V and J genes are TRBV4-1 and TRBJ2-7; 14 positions match TRBD2. The CDR3 sequence is 20 residues long. The J segment lost 6 bases and the V segment lost 3 bases, leaving 19 bases of the junction unmatched. Germline V gene lookup returns CDR1 MGHRA and CDR2 YSYEKL. CDR3 region: CASSQTPGQRGTSGSAEQYF. CDR3 DNA: TGCGCCAGCAGCCAGACCCCGGGACAAAGAGGGACTAGCGGGAGCGCCGAGCAGTACTTC.

This clonotype was counted at least ten times. The rearrangement joins TRBV3-1 to TRBJ2-1, with D possibly being TRBD1 (5 bases). This CDR3 has 15 residues. V lost 5 bases and J 8 bases, leaving 19 bases between the germline ends. Germline CDR1 and CDR2: LGHDT and YNNKEL (reference sequence). The CDR3 DNA follows: TGTGCCAGCAGCAGCAAGGGCTATACGACAGATGAGCAGTTCTTC. It encodes CASSSKGYTTDEQFF.

This clonotype was observed many times. The gene calls are TRBV9 and TRBJ2-1, with 13 bases lining up with TRBD2. The CDR3 runs 15 residues. After removal of 4 bases from V and 10 bases from J, the junction contained 8 bases not matched to a gene. Per the germline V gene, CDR1 is SGDLS and CDR2 is YYNGEE. As DNA, the CDR3 is TGTGCCAGCAGCATGATTTCGGGACTAGCGGGAGAGCAGTTCTTC. This sequence encodes CASSMISGLAGEQFF.

In the case of this clonotype: The junction and the germline gene differ at one end; a read error may be behind it. V usage is TRBV3-1 and J usage is TRBJ2-1; 8 bases match TRBD1. Germline CDR1 LGHDT, CDR2 YNNKEL (reference sequence). This CDR3 region has 13 residues. CDR3 DNA: TGTGCCAACAGCCTGACAGGGGTCAATGAGCAGTTCTTC. Translating it yields CANSLTGVNEQFF.

This clonotype has at least ten counts. This sequence joins TRBV19 and TRBJ2-1; 12 bases align to TRBD2. Germline values: CDR1 LNHDA, CDR2 SQIVND (reference sequence). The V segment lost 6 bases and the J segment 8 bases; nucleotides outside the gene matches: 5. The CDR3 sequence is 14 residues long. CDR3 sequence reads: CASSGLAGIYEQFF. In DNA form, the CDR3 reads TGTGCCAGTAGCGGACTAGCGGGGATCTATGAGCAGTTCTTC.

This clonotype was observed many times. The genes are TRBV20-1 and TRBJ2-1; the D gene is possibly TRBD2 (6 bases). Germline V gene data show CDR1 as DFQATT and CDR2 as SNEGSKA (reference sequence). The CDR3 contains 15 residues. CDR3 protein: CSYAGSLGTHNEQFF. The CDR3 bases are TGCAGCTACGCGGGGTCGCTAGGGACTCACAATGAGCAGTTCTTC.

Ten or more counts support this clonotype. The genes are TRBV5-1 and TRBJ2-6, with D possibly being TRBD1 (6 bases). Trimming left V 3 bases short and J 1 base short, with 8 bases between. The CDR3 is made up of 15 amino acids. Germline CDR1 SGHRS, CDR2 YFSETQ. The CDR3 coding sequence is TGCGCCAGCAGCTACAGGGTTTCTGGGGCCAACGTCCTGACTTTC. Protein sequence: CASSYRVSGANVLTF.

V gene TRBV20-1 combines with J gene TRBJ2-4; D remains unclear. The germline gives CDR1 DFQATT, CDR2 SNEGSKA (reference sequence). V lost 4 bases to trimming and J lost 0 bases, with 16 bases between them. The CDR3 has 16 amino acids. The CDR3 spells CSATDGSKLAKNIQYF. Here the CDR3 DNA reads TGCAGTGCTACAGACGGATCTAAACTAGCCAAAAACATTCAGTACTTC.

This clonotype was seen only a few times. The chain is built from TRBV4-1 and TRBJ1-1; D perhaps matches TRBD1 (5 bases). Trimming shortened V by 4 bases and J by 2 bases, and 11 bases separated the two germline ends. Looked up from germline, CDR1 is MGHRA and CDR2 is YSYEKL. The CDR3 consists of 14 residues. CDR3 residues: CASSLTEPNTEAFF. The DNA of the CDR3 is TGCGCCAGCAGCCTGACAGAACCAAACACTGAAGCTTTCTTT.

Remarks on this clonotype: A read error may explain this, as a much larger clone is one base away. V usage is TRBV5-4 and J usage is TRBJ2-2, with a tentative D call TRBD1 (5 bases). The CDR3 contains 15 residues. Germline CDR1 reads SGHNT; CDR2 reads YYREEE (reference sequence). The CDR3 sequence: CTSSLFQGGTGELFF. The CDR3 nucleotides read TGTACCAGCAGCTTGTTTCAGGGCGGCACCGGGGAGCTGTTTTTT. The variable domain in full, with the rest retrieved from reference TRBV5-4 and TRBJ2-2, is ETGVTQSPTHLIKTRGQQVTLRCSSQSGHNTVSWYQQALGQGPQFIFQYYREEENGRGNFPPRFSGLQFPNYSSELNVNALELDDSALYLCTSSLFQGGTGELFFGEGSRLTVL.

The sample holds many counts of this clonotype. This chain joins TRBV12-3 or TRBV12-4 and TRBJ1-1, with D possibly being TRBD1 (6 bases). The CDR3 is made up of 14 amino acids. V gave up 3 bases and J gave up 5 bases, with 13 bases separating them. The CDR3 loop reads CASSFNQGPTEAFF. As DNA, the CDR3 is TGTGCCAGCAGTTTTAACCAGGGGCCGACTGAAGCTTTCTTT.

A word on this clonotype: The conserved final phenylalanine or tryptophan is absent from the CDR3, which likely points to a read error. The rearrangement joins TRBV9 to TRBJ2-1, with D possibly TRBD2 on 5 matching bases. Trimming took off 3 bases at V and 4 bases at J, with 14 bases between the two ends. The length of the CDR3 is 15 residues. Germline-derived CDR1 and CDR2 are SGDLS and YYNGEE. Written as DNA, the CDR3 is TGTGCCAGCAGCGCGGGGTGGTCTACATACAATGAGCAGTTCCTC. This codes for CASSAGWSTYNEQFL.

This clonotype appeared many times. The CDR3 here is CASSLRQGAAGELFF. CDR3 bases: TGTGCCAGCAGTCTAAGACAGGGGGCAGCCGGGGAGCTGTTTTTT. This sequence joins TRBV12-3 or TRBV12-4 and TRBJ2-2; 10 nucleotides agree with TRBD1. J gave up 6 bases and V 5 bases, and 6 bases lay outside the gene matches. The CDR3 has 15 residues.

The CDR3 spells CASSPPNPTRDEQYF. The CDR3 nucleotides are TGTGCCAGCAGCCCGCCGAACCCTACACGCGACGAGCAGTACTTC. This chain connects TRBV7-9 to TRBJ2-7; D unclear. Trimming cost V 5 bases and J 5 bases, with 19 bases left between them. CDR1 is SEHNR and CDR2 is FQNEAQ in the germline V gene (reference sequence). CDR3 size: 15 residues.